This paragraph reports one TCR beta chain. The data derive from a study of T cell changes during pregnancy in multiple sclerosis. The CDR3 sequence is 18 residues long. The ends lost 3 bases at V and 3 bases at J; junction bases unmatched: 12. The germline CDR1 and CDR2 sequences are SGHNT and YYREEE (reference sequence). TCRdb's table, derived via immunoSEQ multiplex PCR, lists solely in-frame clones and lacks some. The sample has over 55,000 clones, about nine tenths seen once. The clonotype comes from a female donor in good health, enrolled as a control in a pregnancy study. Sequenced material: peripheral blood, taken after pregnancy. This chain joins TRBV5-4 and TRBJ1-1; 12 bases fit TRBD1. CDR3 sequence: CASSYLDGTGGRDTEAFF. The CDR3 DNA sequence: TGTGCCAGCAGCTATCTTGACGGGACAGGGGGCCGAGACACTGAAGCTTTCTTT.